The clone carrying this TCR beta chain has at least ten counts. The data derive from a study of T cells of healthy individuals. TCRdb reanalysed the 5' RACE reads using MiXCR and keeps one entry per CDR3 protein. The table records nearly 100,000 distinct CDR3 sequences, approximately 15% of them present only once. CDR1 is SGHNT, CDR2 YYREEE, per germline (reference sequence). Unmatched junction bases numbered 8, after V lost 4 bases and J lost 4 bases. This CDR3 comprises 15 residues. This chain joins TRBV5-4 and TRBJ1-2; TRBD1 matches at 9 bases. This receptor was identified in a human donor in good health. The CDR3 nucleotides are TGTGCCAGCAGCAGCCCGACAGGGGGAGGCTATGGCTACACCTTC. Amino acids: CASSSPTGGGYGYTF. Full variable domain (remainder filled in from reference TRBV5-4 and TRBJ1-2): ETGVTQSPTHLIKTRGQQVTLRCSSQSGHNTVSWYQQALGQGPQFIFQYYREEENGRGNFPPRFSGLQFPNYSSELNVNALELDDSALYLCASSSPTGGGYGYTFGSGTRLTVV.